This T cell receptor beta chain was obtained from a study of T cells in Graves' hyperthyroidism and ophthalmopathy (dated by TCRdb to between 2018 and 2021). A note on the overall study: To identify distinguishing TCR V-J signatures, a discovery cohort of 90 to 100 patients was used, comprising 40 to 45 with Graves' ophthalmopathy and approximately 58 with stable Graves' hyperthyroidism. Prospective prediction of ophthalmopathy was tested in an independent validation cohort consisting of 18 hyperthyroidism patients and around 17 patients who later progressed to ophthalmopathy. For training and testing, the 100 or so patients in the discovery cohort were randomly divided in a 7:3 ratio. In addition, the study compared T-cell repertoires in thyroid tissue and in blood from five to seven Graves' hyperthyroidism patients. Once sampling was done, hyperthyroidism patients were given methimazole at a starting dose of 30 mg daily, whereas ophthalmopathy patients were given high-dose intravenous methylprednisolone. According to the paper, TCR Vbeta CDR3 sequencing was carried out on approximately 140 peripheral blood samples, which came from approximately 41 ophthalmopathy, about 75 hyperthyroidism and approximately 17 progressor patients.

This clonotype was seen ten or more times. Its antigen target is currently unknown. No quality values exist for individual bases; no much larger clone is one base distant. Relative to germline, V is 0 bases shorter and J is 3 bases shorter, with 10 bases between their ends. CDR1 and CDR2 (SGDLS, YYNGEE) derive from the germline V gene. The CDR3, cysteine through phenylalanine, is 15 amino acids long. The DNA shown is the 45-base CDR3, in frame from base 1. Amplification of TCR beta CDR3 regions was carried out from RNA transcripts. For the first round of RT-PCR on the TCR CDR3, the HTBI primer set was used together with the Qiagen OneStep RT-PCR kit. A second multiplex PCR round built the libraries, followed by size selection and purification. Sequencing of the libraries was done on an Illumina HiSeq2000 using paired-end 100 bp reads. In the source study's methods: SOAPnuke was used to process the raw data, throwing out any read that contained adapters or uncalled bases, had a mean Phred below 15, or lacked an exact constant-primer or identifier match. High-quality paired reads were merged using COPE v1.2.5, and each unique nucleotide sequence was defined as a clonotype. MiTCR v1.1 was used to align the clonotypes against IMGT TRBV, TRBD and TRBJ reference segments. Analysis was restricted to V-J combinations with a frequency above 0.0001, which covered roughly 99% of repertoires. A TCS score was defined as the ratio of F50 (clonal expansion) to E x V (chaos), with BLOSUM62-based TCRdist applied between CDR3 peptides within each V-J. Welch's t-statistics and random forest reduced several hundred V-J features to 13, which were used in a naive Bayes classifier (R e1071). The similarity between thyroid and blood repertoires was quantified using the Morisita-Horn index. TCRdb handled the public reads itself, with Q25 trimming in fastp and clone calling in MiXCR, and kept productive beta chains. Under each unique CDR3 protein, matching rows form one entry showing the most common genes and DNA. These V and J calls derive from TCRdb rather than the authors' analysis. This sample is represented by 450,000 to 700,000 distinct CDR3 sequences; about half of them were singletons. Over 15% of the sample is taken by the ten largest.

The study excluded patients with uncontrolled infections, other autoimmune diseases, pregnancy or lactation. Diagnoses were established on the basis of clinical symptoms, serum thyroxine and TRAb, thyroid ultrasound, and orbital computed tomography. Total RNA was extracted using Trizol reagent, and RNA quality was assessed on an Agilent 2100 Bioanalyzer. Results and caveats for the whole study, not just this receptor: Most expanded thyroid clonotypes (frequency above 0.001) were also detected in blood, suggesting blood repertoires may reflect thyroid immune responses. No statistical method was used to fix the sample size in advance, and group allocation was not hidden from the investigators. In validation, the model predicted progression to ophthalmopathy a median of roughly 6.2 months before onset, with about 71% sensitivity and about 72% specificity. A model built on a 13 V-J signature distinguished ophthalmopathy from stable hyperthyroidism, reaching roughly 88% sensitivity and around 81% specificity in cross-validation and 80%/75% in testing.

This receptor was obtained from an adult woman with Graves' disease, either hyperthyroidism or ophthalmopathy (not recorded which). This chain joins TRBV9 to TRBJ1-5; a tentative D match to TRBD1 spans 5 bases. The specimen sequenced was peripheral blood or thyroid tissue (not recorded which). The nucleotide sequence is given as TGTGCCAGCAGCGTAGAAGGGGCAACCAATCAGCCCCAGCATTTT. Its translation reads: CASSVEGATNQPQHF.